This TCR beta chain is drawn from a study of regulatory T cells in long-lasting Graves disease. For TCR beta, libraries came from iRepertoire HTBI primers and Arm-PCR of CDR3 regions. TCRdb fed the multiplex PCR reads into MiXCR, producing one record per CDR3 protein. The sample shows over 500,000 distinct CDR3 sequences, around 16% of them seen only once. The CDR3 is 18 amino acids. CDR1 is LGHDT, CDR2 YNNKEL, per germline (reference sequence). The V gene end was trimmed by 3 bases and the J gene end by 3 bases; junction bases not matched to a gene: 14. Time point described: newly diagnosed GD, antithyroid drugs for less than 3 months. TCR sequences were obtained from RNA taken from PBMCs. This clonotype was seen at least ten times. The same sample was also used in a study of T cells in Graves' hyperthyroidism and ophthalmopathy.

The chain is built from TRBV3-1 and TRBJ2-3; 8 nucleotides match TRBD2. This receptor was identified in a man in his late teens or twenties with Graves disease. The sample was peripheral blood mononuclear cells (PBMCs), taken at new diagnosis, from a patient treated with antithyroid drugs. CDR3 DNA sequence: TGTGCCAGCAGCCACTTTCTGCGGGAGGTCCTGAAGACAGATACGCAGTATTTT. It specifies CASSHFLREVLKTDTQYF.